This T cell receptor beta chain was retrieved from a study of T cell repertoires in cytomegalovirus infection. J was trimmed by 6 bases and V by 0 bases; bases with no gene match: 9. Germline V lookup: CDR1 SEHNR, CDR2 FQNEAQ (reference sequence). CDR3 length: 17 residues. TCRdb processed the reads anew with MiXCR; each CDR3 protein has one entry. This table has more than 400,000 distinct CDR3 sequences, around 27% appearing once. This receptor was taken from a human donor in good health (CMV status not recorded). Some clones in this sample may be carry-over from other donors' samples. The rearrangement joins TRBV7-9 to TRBJ2-3, with 10 bases aligning to TRBD2. Material for sequencing was PBMCs. CDR3 DNA: TGTGCCAGCAGCTTAGCGAGCGGGAGGGCCGCCACGGATACGCAGTATTTT. This encodes CASSLASGRAATDTQYF.